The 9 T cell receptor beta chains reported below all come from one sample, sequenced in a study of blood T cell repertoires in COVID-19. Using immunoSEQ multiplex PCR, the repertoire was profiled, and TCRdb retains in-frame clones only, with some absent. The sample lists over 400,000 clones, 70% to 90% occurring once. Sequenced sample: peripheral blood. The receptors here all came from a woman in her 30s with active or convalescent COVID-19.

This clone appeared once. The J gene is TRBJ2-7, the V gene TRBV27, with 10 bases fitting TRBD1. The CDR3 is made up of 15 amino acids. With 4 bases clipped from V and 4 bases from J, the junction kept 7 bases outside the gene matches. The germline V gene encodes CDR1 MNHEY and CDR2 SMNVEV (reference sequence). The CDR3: CASSSRTGGTYEQYF. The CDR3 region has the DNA TGTGCCAGCAGTTCCAGGACAGGGGGGACTTACGAGCAGTACTTC.

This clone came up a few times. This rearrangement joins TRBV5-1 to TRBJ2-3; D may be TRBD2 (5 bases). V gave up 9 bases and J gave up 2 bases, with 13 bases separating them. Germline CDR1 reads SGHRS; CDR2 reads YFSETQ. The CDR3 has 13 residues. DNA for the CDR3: TGCGCCACCCACCTCGGGAACACAGATACGCAGTATTTT. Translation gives CATHLGNTDTQYF.

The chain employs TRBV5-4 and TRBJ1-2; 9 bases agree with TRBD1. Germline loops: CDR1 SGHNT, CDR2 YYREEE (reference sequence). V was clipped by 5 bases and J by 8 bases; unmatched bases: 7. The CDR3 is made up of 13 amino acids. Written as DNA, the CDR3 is TGTGCCAGCAGTTACGGACAGGGGATGGGCTACACCTTC. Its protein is CASSYGQGMGYTF.

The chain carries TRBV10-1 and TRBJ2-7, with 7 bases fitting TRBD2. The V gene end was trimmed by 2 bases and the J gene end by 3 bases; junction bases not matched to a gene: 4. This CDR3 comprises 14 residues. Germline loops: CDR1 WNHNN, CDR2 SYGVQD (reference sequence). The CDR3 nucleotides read TGCGCCAGCAGTGAGCGGGGGGTTCTCTACGAGCAGTACTTC. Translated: CASSERGVLYEQYF.

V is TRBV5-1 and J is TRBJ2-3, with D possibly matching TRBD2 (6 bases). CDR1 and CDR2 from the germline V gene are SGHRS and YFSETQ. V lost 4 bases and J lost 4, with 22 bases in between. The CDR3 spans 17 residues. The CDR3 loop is CASSPLGEAGRADTQYF. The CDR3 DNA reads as TGCGCCAGCAGCCCCCTCGGGGAGGCCGGAAGGGCAGATACGCAGTATTTT.

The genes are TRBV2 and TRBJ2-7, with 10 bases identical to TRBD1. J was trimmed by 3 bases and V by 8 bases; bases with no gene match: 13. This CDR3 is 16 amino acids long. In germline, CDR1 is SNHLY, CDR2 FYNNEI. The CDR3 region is CASEPPGQGSLYEQYF. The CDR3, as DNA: TGTGCCAGCGAGCCTCCGGGACAGGGGTCTCTCTACGAGCAGTACTTC.

CDR3 coding DNA: TGTGCCAGCAGCTCCGGAGGGGAAGGCAACTATGGCTACACCTTC. Translated, it gives CASSSGGEGNYGYTF. The V call is TRBV5-4, the J call TRBJ1-2; perhaps TRBD1 as D (5 bases). Germline V gene lookup returns CDR1 SGHNT and CDR2 YYREEE (reference sequence). The CDR3 consists of 15 residues. Trimming took off 3 bases at V and 2 bases at J, with 14 bases between the two ends.

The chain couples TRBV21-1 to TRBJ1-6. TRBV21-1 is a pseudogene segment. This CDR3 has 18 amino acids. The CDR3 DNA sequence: TGTGCCAGCAGCAAAGGCCGGGATTTCGTTAGGTACCATTCACCCCTCCACTTT. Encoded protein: CASSKGRDFVRYHSPLHF.

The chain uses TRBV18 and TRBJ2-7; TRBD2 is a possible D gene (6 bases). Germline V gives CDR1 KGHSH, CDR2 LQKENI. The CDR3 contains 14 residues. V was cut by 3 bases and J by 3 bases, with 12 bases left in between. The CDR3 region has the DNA TGTGCCAGCTCACCCGGGACTGGGGTCTACGAGCAGTACTTC. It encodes CASSPGTGVYEQYF.